Listed here is a single T cell receptor (beta chain). The antigen remains unidentified. For TCR, cDNA came from 5'RACE template switching, which added a universal primer site and UMIs. TCRdb processed the 5' RACE reads anew with MiXCR; each CDR3 protein has one entry. This sample has almost 600,000 distinct CDR3 sequences; roughly 14% occur once, and the top ten carry around 15%. The data derive from a study of T cells after yellow fever vaccination. The study, taken as a whole, reports: Though weaker, the secondary response peaked faster, on day 5 versus 15.

The material sequenced was PBMCs, taken on the day of the yellow fever booster vaccination. The receptor comes from a man aged 25-45 years who received the YFV17D yellow fever vaccine.

CDR3 nucleotide sequence: TGTGCCAGCAGTTCCCGGCGCCAGGACACAGATACGCAGTATTTT. Translating it yields CASSSRRQDTDTQYF. The chain couples TRBV27 to TRBJ2-3; D is ambiguous. The V gene's germline CDR1 is MNHEY and CDR2 SMNVEV (reference sequence). Between the trimmed V and J ends, which lost 4 bases and 2 bases, there was a span of 13 bases. The CDR3 runs to 15 residues.